This T cell receptor beta chain was identified in a study of blood T cell repertoires in COVID-19. Overall study: PBMCs, B-cell-depleted T cells, or T cells provided the cDNA or gDNA that made up the material.

Measured with immunoSEQ multiplex PCR; TCRdb has only the in-frame clones, and not every one. The repertoire holds some 110,000 clones, approximately 87% seen once, with about 8% in the top ten. What was sequenced was peripheral blood. This receptor was obtained from a man aged 65 to 85 who had recovered from COVID-19.

The CDR3 DNA follows: TGTGCCAGCAGCTTGCTAGTGTTTAATTCACCCCTCCACTTT. This codes for CASSLLVFNSPLHF. The J gene is TRBJ1-6, the V gene TRBV2; D is ambiguous. Germline V gene lookup returns CDR1 SNHLY and CDR2 FYNNEI. V shed 6 bases and J shed 6 bases, with 12 bases lying between them. The CDR3 is 14 residues long.